Shown below are 19 T cell receptor beta chains from a single sample sequenced in a study of blood T cell repertoires in COVID-19. Data came from immunoSEQ multiplex PCR; TCRdb stores just in-frame clones and leaves some out. This sample has fewer than 350,000 clones, with around 90% found just once. Sequences were obtained from peripheral blood. Receptors were obtained from a woman in her 30s with COVID-19, enrolled during active disease.

V gene TRBV5-1 combines with J gene TRBJ2-1; possible D gene TRBD2, 6 bases. The germline gives CDR1 SGHRS, CDR2 YFSETQ. The CDR3 has 14 amino acids. V dropped 0 bases and J dropped 9 bases, with 13 bases sitting between them. CDR3 residues: CASSLEGFGGEQFF. CDR3 DNA: TGCGCCAGCAGCTTGGAGGGTTTCGGGGGTGAGCAGTTCTTC.

The chain carries TRBV6-6 and TRBJ2-4; maybe TRBD2 (6 bases). The germline CDR1 and CDR2 sequences are MNHNY and SVGAGI (reference sequence). Trimming removed 5 bases at V and 3 bases at J, with 20 bases between. This CDR3 contains 17 residues. Written as DNA, the CDR3 is TGTGCCAGCAGTCCGAAGGAGGGTATCGAGGACAAAAACATTCAGTACTTC. Translated: CASSPKEGIEDKNIQYF.

With respect to this clone: A junction end diverges from the germline sequence, so it may reflect a read error. V and J are TRBV28 and TRBJ2-2, with 11 bases matching TRBD2. Germline loops: CDR1 MDHEN, CDR2 SYDVKM. This CDR3 region has 15 residues. CDR3 in DNA: TGTGCCAGCACTTTAGCGGGAGGGTCCACCGGGGAGCTGTTTTTT. Its translation is CASTLAGGSTGELFF.

The rearrangement uses TRBV30 and TRBJ2-7, with D maybe TRBD1 (6 bases). The CDR3 totals 13 residues. Germline CDR1 reads GTSNPN; CDR2 reads SVGIG (reference sequence). V gave up 2 bases and J gave up 6 bases, with 14 bases separating them. The CDR3 loop reads CAWSQRGGGEQYF. As DNA, the CDR3 is TGTGCCTGGAGTCAGAGAGGGGGTGGCGAGCAGTACTTC.

This sequence joins TRBV19 and TRBJ1-5; D ambiguous. Trimming pared 5 bases from V and 2 bases from J, leaving 7 bases between. The CDR3 has 13 residues. Germline V gene lookup returns CDR1 LNHDA and CDR2 SQIVND (reference sequence). This CDR3 reads CASSPGGNQPQHF. The CDR3 DNA reads TGTGCCAGTAGTCCCGGGGGCAATCAGCCCCAGCATTTT.

CDR3 DNA: TGTGCCAGCAGCTTGGGTGCGGTTTACGGCGAGCAGTACTTC. This encodes CASSLGAVYGEQYF. The chain is built from TRBV5-4 and TRBJ2-7, with D hard to call. CDR1 is SGHNT and CDR2 is YYREEE in the germline V gene (reference sequence). The germline V and J ends were trimmed by 0 bases and 6 bases, with 13 bases remaining between them. This CDR3 spans 14 amino acids.

The rearrangement joins TRBV24-1 to TRBJ2-7, with 8 bases aligning to TRBD1. After removal of 2 bases from V and 9 bases from J, the junction contained 8 bases not matched to a gene. CDR1 and CDR2 (germline): KGHDR, SFDVKD. This CDR3 is 14 amino acids long. The CDR3 region has the DNA TGTGCCACCAGTGATTCGGGACAGGTGGAGCGGCAGTACTTC. Translation gives CATSDSGQVERQYF.

This clone has a handful of counts. The chain carries TRBV7-2 and TRBJ2-1; 9 nucleotides agree with TRBD2. The CDR3 is 19 residues long. Germline V lookup: CDR1 SGHTA, CDR2 FQGNSA. The ends lost 2 bases at V and 7 bases at J; junction bases unmatched: 18. CDR3 residues: CASSLSLVLGSGSNNEQFF. In nucleotides, the CDR3 is TGTGCCAGCAGCTTAAGTCTCGTTCTTGGTAGCGGGAGTAATAATGAGCAGTTCTTC.

This chain links TRBV30 with TRBJ2-7; D perhaps matches TRBD1 (5 bases). CDR1 and CDR2 from the germline V gene are GTSNPN and SVGIG (reference sequence). Trimming pared 8 bases from V and 2 bases from J, leaving 16 bases between. This CDR3 comprises 13 residues. CDR3 residues: CAGRAGPPYEQYF. The CDR3 region has the DNA TGTGCCGGCAGGGCCGGACCTCCCTACGAGCAGTACTTC. Full variable domain (rest looked up from reference TRBV30 and TRBJ2-7): SQTIHQWPATLVQPVGSPLSLECTVEGTSNPNLYWYRQAAGRGLQLLFYSVGIGQISSEVPQNLSASRPQDRQFILSSKKLLLSDSGFYLCAGRAGPPYEQYFGPGTRLTVT.

The chain has TRBV29-1 and TRBJ1-2; TRBD1 matches 10 bases. In germline, CDR1 is SQVTM, CDR2 ANQGSEA. The length of the CDR3 is 14 residues. V dropped 0 bases and J dropped 6; count of bases not matched to a gene: 4. CDR3 DNA: TGCAGCGTTGAAGACGACAGGGGGCAAGATGGCTACACCTTC. Translated, it gives CSVEDDRGQDGYTF.

The chain recombines TRBV7-3 with TRBJ1-2; maybe TRBD1 (6 bases). Germline CDR1 is SGHTA and CDR2 is FQGTGA. The CDR3 is 13 residues long. V lost 2 bases and J 5 bases, leaving 9 bases between the germline ends. CDR3 coding DNA: TGTGCCAGCAGCTTAGTAGGGGGATATGGCTACACCTTC. Its translation is CASSLVGGYGYTF.

The chain has TRBV3-1 (or the pseudogene TRBV3-2) and TRBJ2-5; the D gene is possibly TRBD2 (6 bases). Trimming took off 1 base at V and 4 bases at J, with 16 bases between the two ends. The germline gives CDR1 LGHDT, CDR2 YNNKEL (reference sequence). The CDR3 sequence is 16 residues long. The CDR3 here is CASSQVLGGGVETQYF. The DNA for the CDR3 is TGTGCCAGCAGCCAAGTACTGGGGGGTGGGGTAGAGACCCAGTACTTC.

Only one count was recorded for this clone. The chain carries TRBV4-1 and TRBJ1-1, with a possible D match to TRBD1 (5 bases). Germline V gene sequence: CDR1 MGHRA, CDR2 YSYEKL. CDR3 length: 11 amino acids. Between the trimmed V and J ends, which lost 0 bases and 11 bases, there was a span of 7 bases. The CDR3 sequence: CASSQDGGAFF. CDR3 DNA sequence: TGCGCCAGCAGCCAAGACGGGGGGGCTTTCTTT.

The chain links TRBV29-1 to TRBJ2-7; a possible D gene is TRBD1 (6 bases). CDR3 length: 13 amino acids. V dropped 7 bases and J dropped 0 bases, with 13 bases sitting between them. Germline CDR1 SQVTM, CDR2 ANQGSEA. CDR3 bases: TGCAGCGCTTACAGGGCCAGCTCCTACGAGCAGTACTTC. This translates into CSAYRASSYEQYF.

This clone was found a few times. The rearrangement joins TRBV3-1 (or the pseudogene TRBV3-2) to TRBJ2-5; 11 bases line up with TRBD2. Germline-derived CDR1 and CDR2 are LGHDT and YNNKEL (reference sequence). V gave up 4 bases and J gave up 4 bases; unmatched junction bases: 8. This CDR3 is 16 amino acids long. The CDR3 protein is CASSRRALAGAETQYF. The CDR3, as DNA: TGTGCCAGCAGCCGGAGGGCACTAGCGGGAGCAGAGACCCAGTACTTC.

This clone turned up a few times. This chain uses TRBV7-3 with TRBJ2-2, with D perhaps TRBD2 (6 bases). Trimming took off 5 bases at V and 3 bases at J, with 10 bases between the two ends. Germline lookup yields CDR1 SGHTA and CDR2 FQGTGA. The CDR3 is 14 residues long. The CDR3 bases are TGTGCCAGCAGCCTGACTAGGGACACCGGGGAGCTGTTTTTT. As protein: CASSLTRDTGELFF.

The chain uses TRBV11-2 and TRBJ1-1; TRBD1 might be the D (5 bases). Germline assignment: CDR1 SGHAT and CDR2 FQNNGV. The CDR3 sequence is 16 residues long. V was shortened by 0 bases and J by 11 bases, with 22 bases between the two germline ends. The CDR3 region is CASSLDPLRGGTVAFF. The CDR3 DNA reads TGTGCCAGCAGCTTAGATCCCCTACGGGGAGGGACGGTCGCTTTCTTT.

The gene calls are TRBV30 and TRBJ2-7, with 11 bases lining up with TRBD2. With 5 bases clipped from V and 5 bases from J, the junction kept 5 bases outside the gene matches. CDR1 is GTSNPN and CDR2 is SVGIG in the germline V gene (reference sequence). The CDR3 extends over 13 amino acids. CDR3 in amino acids: CAWGSGRGNEQYF. The CDR3 coding sequence is TGTGCCTGGGGTAGCGGGAGGGGAAACGAGCAGTACTTC. Together with reference TRBV30 and TRBJ2-7, the CDR3 gives the full variable domain: SQTIHQWPATLVQPVGSPLSLECTVEGTSNPNLYWYRQAAGRGLQLLFYSVGIGQISSEVPQNLSASRPQDRQFILSSKKLLLSDSGFYLCAWGSGRGNEQYFGPGTRLTVT.

This rearrangement joins TRBV5-1 to TRBJ2-1; 9 bases map to TRBD1. V shed 3 bases and J 8 bases; nucleotides not matched to a gene: 6. This CDR3 spans 14 amino acids. Germline values: CDR1 SGHRS, CDR2 YFSETQ. The CDR3: CASSSGTGSDEQFF. Here the CDR3 DNA reads TGCGCCAGCAGCTCCGGGACAGGGTCAGATGAGCAGTTCTTC.